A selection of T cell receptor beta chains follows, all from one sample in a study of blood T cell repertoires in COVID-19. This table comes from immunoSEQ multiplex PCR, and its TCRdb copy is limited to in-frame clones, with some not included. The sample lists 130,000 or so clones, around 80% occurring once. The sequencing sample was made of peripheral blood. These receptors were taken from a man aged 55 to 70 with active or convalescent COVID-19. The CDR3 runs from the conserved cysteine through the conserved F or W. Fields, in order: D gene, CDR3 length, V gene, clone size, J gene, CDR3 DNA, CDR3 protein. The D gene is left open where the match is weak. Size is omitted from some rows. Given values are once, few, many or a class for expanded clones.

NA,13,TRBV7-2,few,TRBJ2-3,TGTGCCAGCAGCCCCCCTCCTCCAGATACGCAGTATTTT,CASSPPPPDTQYF
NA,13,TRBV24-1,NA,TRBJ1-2,TGTGCCACCAGTGATGCAGGAAACTATGGCTACACCTTC,CATSDAGNYGYTF
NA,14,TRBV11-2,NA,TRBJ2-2,TGTGCCAGCAGCCCAGCCCGCGGGGCCGGGGAGCTGTTTTTT,CASSPARGAGELFF
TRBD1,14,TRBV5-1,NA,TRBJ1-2,TGCGCCAGCAGCTTACAGGGGGGGATCGACGGCTACACCTTC,CASSLQGGIDGYTF
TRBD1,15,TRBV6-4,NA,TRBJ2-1,TGTGCCAGCAGTCTCGACAGGGGGTCGTACAATGAGCAGTTCTTC,CASSLDRGSYNEQFF
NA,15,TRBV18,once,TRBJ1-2,TGTGCCAGCTCTCAAACCGCATCTACTAACTATGGCTACACCTTC,CASSQTASTNYGYTF
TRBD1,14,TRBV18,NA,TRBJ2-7,TGTGCCAGCTCACCAGAACAGGGGCCCTACGAGCAGTACTTC,CASSPEQGPYEQYF
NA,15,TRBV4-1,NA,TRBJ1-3,TGCGCCAGCAGCCAAGGACCAGGCTCTGGAAACACCATATATTTT,CASSQGPGSGNTIYF
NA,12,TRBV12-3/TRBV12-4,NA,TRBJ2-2,TGTGCCAGCAGGCCTCCAGGCGGGGAGCTGTTTTTT,CASRPPGGELFF
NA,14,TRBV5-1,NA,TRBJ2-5,TGCGCCAGCAGCTCCGGGACATTGGGTCAGGCCCAGTACTTC,CASSSGTLGQAQYF
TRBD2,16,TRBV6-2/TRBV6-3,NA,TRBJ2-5,TGTGCCAGCAGTTACTCATCCAGCGGGAGCGGGAAGACCCAGTACTTC,CASSYSSSGSGKTQYF
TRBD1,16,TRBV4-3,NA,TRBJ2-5,TGCGCCAGCAGCCAAGATCTGGCTACAGGGGCTGAGACCCAGTACTTC,CASSQDLATGAETQYF
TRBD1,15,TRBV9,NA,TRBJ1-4,TGTGCCAGCAGCTCCCGCAGGGGGCCGGGGGAAAAACTGTTTTTT,CASSSRRGPGEKLFF
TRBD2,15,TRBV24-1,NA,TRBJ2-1,TGTGCCACCAGCTCCGGGACTAGTTACATCAATGAGCAGTTCTTC,CATSSGTSYINEQFF
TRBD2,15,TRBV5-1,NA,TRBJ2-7,TGCGCCAGCAGGCCCGGGACTAGCGGGCTCTACGAGCAGTACTTC,CASRPGTSGLYEQYF
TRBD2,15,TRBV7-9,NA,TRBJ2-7,TGTGCCAGCAGCTTCCCGACTAGCGGTTCCTACGAGCAGTACTTC,CASSFPTSGSYEQYF
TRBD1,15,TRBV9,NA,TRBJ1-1,TGTGCCAGCAGCGTGTCCGGACAGGGGTCCACTGAAGCTTTCTTT,CASSVSGQGSTEAFF
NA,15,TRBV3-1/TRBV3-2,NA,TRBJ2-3,TGTGCCAGCAGCCCCCCCCGGGCCGGGGAAGATACGCAGTATTTT,CASSPPRAGEDTQYF
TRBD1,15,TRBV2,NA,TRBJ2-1,TGTGCCACCGGCAAACAGGGGTTCTCCTACAATGAGCAGTTCTTC,CATGKQGFSYNEQFF
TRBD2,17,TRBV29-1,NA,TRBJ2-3,TGCAGCGTCCTTTACTACCAGCGGGAAGACCTCACAGATACGCAGTATTTT,CSVLYYQREDLTDTQYF
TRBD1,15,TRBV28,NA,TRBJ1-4,TGTGCCAGCACGCCCGGGACAGCGGTTCGGGAAAAACTGTTTTTT,CASTPGTAVREKLFF
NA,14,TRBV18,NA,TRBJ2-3,TGTGCCAGCTCACCACAACTGGGCACAGATACGCAGTATTTT,CASSPQLGTDTQYF
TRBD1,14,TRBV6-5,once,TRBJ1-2,TGTGCCAGCAAGGAAACAGGGGGCCGGTCGGGCTACACCTTC,CASKETGGRSGYTF
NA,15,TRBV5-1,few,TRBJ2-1,TGCGCCAGCAGCTTGGGAGGGAGCTCCTACAATGAGCAGTTCTTC,CASSLGGSSYNEQFF
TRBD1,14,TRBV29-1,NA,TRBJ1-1,TGCAGCGTTGACCGGGGACAGACAAACACTGAAGCTTTCTTT,CSVDRGQTNTEAFF
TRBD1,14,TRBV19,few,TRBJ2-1,TGTGCCAGTAGTTCAGGGGGTCTCAGGAATGAGCAGTTCTTC,CASSSGGLRNEQFF
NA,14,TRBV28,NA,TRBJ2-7,TGTGCCAGCAGTTTTGGGAGGCAGGCCTACGAGCAGTACTTC,CASSFGRQAYEQYF
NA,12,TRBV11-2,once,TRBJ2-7,TGTGCCAGCAGCCGCAGGGGTTACGAGCAGTACTTC,CASSRRGYEQYF
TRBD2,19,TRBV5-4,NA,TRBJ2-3,TGTGCCAGCAGCTTGGAGTCTAGCGGGTACATCACTAGGCCAGATACGCAGTATTTT,CASSLESSGYITRPDTQYF
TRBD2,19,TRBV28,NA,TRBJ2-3,TGTGCCAGCAGTCGAACGGGACTAGCGGGAGGGCCAAGGCGAGATACGCAGTATTTT,CASSRTGLAGGPRRDTQYF
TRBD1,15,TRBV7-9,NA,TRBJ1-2,TGTGCCAGCAGCCCCTGGGACAGGGGTAACTATGGCTACACCTTC,CASSPWDRGNYGYTF
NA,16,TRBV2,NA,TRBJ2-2,TGTGCCAGCAGTTGGGACTTGCCAGAGAACACCGGGGAGCTGTTTTTT,CASSWDLPENTGELFF
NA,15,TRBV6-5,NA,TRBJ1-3,TGTGCCAGCAGTCTACAGGGATTCTCTGGAAACACCATATATTTT,CASSLQGFSGNTIYF
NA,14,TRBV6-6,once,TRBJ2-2,TGTGCCAGCTCAGGAATAGTTAAAGGCGGGGAGCTGTTTTTT,CASSGIVKGGELFF
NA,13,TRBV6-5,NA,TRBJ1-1,TGTGCCAGTCGCGCGACAGGGAACACTGAAGCTTTCTTT,CASRATGNTEAFF
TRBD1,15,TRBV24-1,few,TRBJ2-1,TGTGCCACCAGCTTCGGGACAGGGGGTTACAATGAGCAGTTCTTC,CATSFGTGGYNEQFF
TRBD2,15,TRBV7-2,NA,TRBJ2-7,TGTGCCAGCAGCGACCCGACTAGCGGGACTAATGAGCAGTACTTC,CASSDPTSGTNEQYF
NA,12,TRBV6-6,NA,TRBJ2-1,TGTGCCAGCTCCCCTATGGCGGTTGAGCAGTTCTTC,CASSPMAVEQFF
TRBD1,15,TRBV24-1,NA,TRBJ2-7,TGTGCCACCAGTTCCGGGACAGGGAACCCCTACGAGCAGTACTTC,CATSSGTGNPYEQYF
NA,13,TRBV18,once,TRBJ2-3,TGTGCCAGCTCACCCCCAAGCACAGATACGCAGTATTTT,CASSPPSTDTQYF
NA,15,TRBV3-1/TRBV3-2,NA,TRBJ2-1,TGTGCCAGCAGCGGGGAGGCGGCCCCCTACAATGAGCAGTTCTTC,CASSGEAAPYNEQFF
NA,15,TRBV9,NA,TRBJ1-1,TGTGCCAGCAGCTCCCCGGGAGGGGTGTACACTGAAGCTTTCTTT,CASSSPGGVYTEAFF
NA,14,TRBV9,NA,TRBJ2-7,TGTGCCAGCAGCGTAAACCATCAGGGCTACGAGCAGTACTTC,CASSVNHQGYEQYF
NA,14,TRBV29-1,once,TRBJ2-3,TGCAGCGTTGGAACACCAACAGGGACAGATACGCAGTATTTT,CSVGTPTGTDTQYF
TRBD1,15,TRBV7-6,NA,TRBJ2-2,TGTGCCAGCAGCCAGACAGGGAGGAACACCGGGGAGCTGTTTTTT,CASSQTGRNTGELFF
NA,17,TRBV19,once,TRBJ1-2,TGTGCCAGTAGTATATCCCCCGGCGGAGCGAATAACTATGGCTACACCTTC,CASSISPGGANNYGYTF
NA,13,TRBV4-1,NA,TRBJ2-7,TGCGCCAGCAGCCGGGGGGTTGACTACGAGCAGTACTTC,CASSRGVDYEQYF
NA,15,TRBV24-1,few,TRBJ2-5,TGTGCCACCAGTGATTTTTCTATTCTTAAAGAGACCCAGTACTTC,CATSDFSILKETQYF
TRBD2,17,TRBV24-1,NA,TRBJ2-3,TGTGCCACCAGTGATTCCTCTAAGCCCGGGAGGGGAGATACGCAGTATTTT,CATSDSSKPGRGDTQYF
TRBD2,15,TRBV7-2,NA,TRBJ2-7,TGTGCCAGCACCTTAGACTCGGGACTAGAATTTCAGCAGTACTTC,CASTLDSGLEFQQYF
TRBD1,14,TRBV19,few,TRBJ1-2,TGTGCCAGTAGTCCGACAGGGGTTGACTATGGCTACACCTTC,CASSPTGVDYGYTF
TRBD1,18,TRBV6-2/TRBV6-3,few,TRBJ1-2,TGTGCCAGCAGTTACCTACCTCGGGGGGACAGGGCGGGCTATGGCTACACCTTC,CASSYLPRGDRAGYGYTF